This T cell receptor beta chain was sequenced in a study of OX40 agonist ivuxolimab in advanced cancers. Germline assignment: CDR1 SEHNR and CDR2 FQNEAQ (reference sequence). V shed 7 bases and J shed 5 bases, with 17 bases lying between them. This CDR3 region has 15 residues. Sequencing was performed with immunoSEQ multiplex PCR; in TCRdb, only in-frame clones are kept and a portion is missing. The table records approximately 15,000 clones, over 75% of them present only once. V is TRBV7-9 and J is TRBJ2-2; D possibly uses TRBD1 or TRBD2 (6 bases each). Specimen: CD4+ or CD8+ T cells sorted from blood, collected in a trial of the OX40 agonist ivuxolimab. The TCR comes from an adult with an advanced solid tumor such as melanoma, head and neck, liver or kidney cancer. In DNA form, the CDR3 reads TGTGCCAGCACCCTCGGGGGCATGGGAACCGGGGAGCTGTTTTTT. This sequence encodes CASTLGGMGTGELFF. Full variable domain (outside the CDR3, taken from reference TRBV7-9 and TRBJ2-2): DTGVSQNPRHKITKRGQNVTFRCDPISEHNRLYWYRQTLGQGPEFLTYFQNEAQLEKSRLLSDRFSAERPKGSFSTLEIQRTEQGDSAMYLCASTLGGMGTGELFFGEGSRLTVL.